This T cell receptor beta chain was found in a study of blood T cell repertoires in COVID-19 (dated by TCRdb to the early 2020s). Looking at the study overall: Samples from collaborators originated in the United States, Italy and Spain and spanned both the acute and convalescent phases of COVID-19. The material from the prospective study consisted of cDNA or gDNA derived from T cells, B-cell-depleted T cells, or PBMCs. Deeply sampled blood TCRbeta repertoires from subjects exposed to, actively infected with, or recovered from COVID-19 were included in the dataset. The repertoires were made available in a free public database intended to serve as a resource for research on the immune response to SARS-CoV-2. The samples were drawn from the first 160 participants of the ongoing ImmuneRACE study and from 950 to 1,500 subjects provided by 6 global collaborators. The sample metadata nearly always contained a de-identified subject ID, COVID-19 status, age in years and sex. Where available, HLA class I and class II types were obtained from metadata supplied by the sample provider rather than from assay-based typing. What the work shows at the level of the full study, not this receptor alone: The amount of clinical and demographic metadata varied by source and participant and was provided uncurated.

The CDR3 sequence holds 17 residues, the cysteine and phenylalanine included. Only the CDR3 region is kept as DNA, spanning 51 bases read in frame from base 1. Reading the germline V gene gives CDR1 MDHEN and CDR2 SYDVKM. For this chain, trimming is 4 bases at the V end and 2 bases at the J end, and the number of junction bases without a gene match is 11. TCRbeta CDR3 regions were amplified from genomic DNA by means of the immunoSEQ Assay, a bias-controlled multiplex PCR. From the authors' description of their analysis: Within the assay, amplification of reference gene primers was used to estimate how many nucleated cells each sample contained. To quantify the absolute abundance of each unique TCRbeta CDR3 rearrangement, sequence reads were collapsed and filtered. For each sample, productive Simpson clonality was calculated as the square root of Simpson's diversity index across productive rearrangements. This immuneACCESS table, as held by TCRdb, lists in-frame sequences with V and J called but not all clones. Of the missing ones, under half trace to an unresolved V gene in checked studies; the others have no known cause. The D gene and trimming were derived from the DNA, and the V and J assignments and clone size from that table. The sample includes under 350,000 clones, with 83% observed a single time. The ten largest clones capture over 9% of the sample.

Samples from volunteer blood donors who had recovered from COVID-19 were contributed by a second Seattle source. Each collaborating institution followed its own protocols to collect whole blood in K2EDTA tubes. For TCRbeta analysis, collaborator samples were shipped as frozen whole blood, as isolated PBMCs, or as DNA extracted from either sample type. A remark on this clone: Its recognized antigen is unknown. Base quality data are lacking; no much larger clone is found one base away.

The clonotype was recovered from a woman between 45 and 65 years old who had recovered from COVID-19. Sequencing was carried out using peripheral blood. The V and J genes are TRBV28 and TRBJ2-3, with 8 central nucleotides matching TRBD2. The CDR3 corresponds to CASSSASGGGYTDTQYF. The sequenced DNA is TGTGCCAGCAGTTCCGCCTCGGGGGGGGGTTACACAGATACGCAGTATTTT.